These T cell receptor beta chains were read from a single sample in a study of glioma-infiltrating T cells after dendritic cell vaccination. Measured with immunoSEQ multiplex PCR; TCRdb has only the in-frame clones, and not every one. Of approximately 82,000 clones in the sample, 70% to 90% are singletons; the top ten hold approximately 2.9%. Sequencing was performed on blood, taken before dendritic cell vaccination. The receptor set was obtained from a human donor with glioblastoma. Both conserved end residues are trimmed from each CDR3.

CDR3 length	V gene	J gene	CDR3 protein
13	TRBV6-1	TRBJ1-2	ASSPEGQLPYGYT
11	TRBV6-6	TRBJ1-1	ASSYRGNTEAF
12	TRBV6-5	TRBJ2-7	ASSRQGSSYEQY
13	TRBV18	TRBJ1-5	ASSPGSGGAQPQH
10	TRBV7-9	TRBJ2-3	ASTDTGDTQY
10	TRBV29-1	TRBJ1-2	SAAGLTYGYT
14	TRBV10-1	TRBJ2-1	ASSETIGDRDNEQF
13	TRBV5-1	TRBJ2-7	ASSLAQVSSYEQY
11	TRBV30	TRBJ2-7	AWSRLASYEQY
11	TRBV18	TRBJ1-5	ASSRDSDQPQH
14	TRBV5-1	TRBJ2-2	ASSSRTSANTGELF
13	TRBV30	TRBJ1-3	AWTYGVHSGNTIY
12	TRBV5-6	TRBJ1-4	ASSADRVGEKLF
11	TRBV27	TRBJ1-1	ASSLRGRPEAF
13	TRBV30	TRBJ1-1	AWSVAGALNTEAF
14	TRBV27	TRBJ1-2	ASGYDSSPLPYGYT
12	TRBV2	TRBJ1-2	ASRGTGKVYGYT
15	TRBV5-1	TRBJ1-1	ASSLEGTGMVDTEAF
12	TRBV10-2	TRBJ1-1	ASSRFGQGTEAF
14	TRBV5-1	TRBJ2-1	ASSFVPGLAGDEQF
14	TRBV5-6	TRBJ2-2	ASSFSGARGTGELF
13	TRBV4-1	TRBJ1-5	ASSRTGQGDQPQH
14	TRBV6-6	TRBJ1-2	ASNNWAQGGTYGYT
14	TRBV7-3	TRBJ2-1	ASSQGPLAVYNEQF
12	TRBV14	TRBJ1-4	ASSQRGRPEKLF
13	TRBV9	TRBJ2-5	ASSPSGGRGETQY
9	TRBV20-1	TRBJ2-5	SAQREETQY
12	TRBV18	TRBJ1-3	ASLTGTPGNTIY
12	TRBV28	TRBJ1-1	ASFGQGARTEAF
11	TRBV14	TRBJ1-1	ASSQYRDTEAF
13	TRBV6-6	TRBJ1-4	ASSYTGQGYEKLF
13	TRBV7-7	TRBJ2-5	ASSLVVGRGETQY
14	TRBV5-5	TRBJ2-2	ASSFPGQGRTGELF
13	TRBV7-2	TRBJ2-3	ASSLDGGRVDTQY
12	TRBV9	TRBJ1-3	ASSEGGAGNTIY